This T cell receptor beta chain was sequenced in a study of a mutant IDH1 vaccine in newly diagnosed glioma. Across the study: Patients had received radiotherapy, temozolomide, or both previously, most receiving both.

The V end lost 4 bases, the J end lost 2 bases, and 12 bases lay between the germline ends. Germline loops: CDR1 SGHRS, CDR2 YFSETQ. This CDR3 comprises 14 residues. The study, taken as a whole, reports: Pseudoprogression showed no apparent link to changes in top peripheral T cell clonotypes.

Indicated time point: week 11, during vaccination. Each dose delivered 300 ug of mutant IDH1 20-mer peptide subcutaneously with imiquimod. Each of the donors came in with new WHO grade 3 or 4 astrocytomas that were IDH1-mutant and ATRX-lost. Worth noting for this clone: Its antigen remains unidentified.

The table came from immunoSEQ multiplex PCR; TCRdb's copy has only in-frame clones and leaves some out. The repertoire holds 57,000 or so clones, with roughly 80% as singletons. The chain employs TRBV5-1 and TRBJ2-5; D ambiguous. This specimen consisted of PBMCs, obtained from a glioma patient whose treatment included an IDH1 peptide vaccine. This TCR derives from a man under 40 with glioma. CDR3 nucleotides: TGCGCCAGCAGCCCCGTAATACCGCAAGAGACCCAGTACTTC. It encodes CASSPVIPQETQYF.